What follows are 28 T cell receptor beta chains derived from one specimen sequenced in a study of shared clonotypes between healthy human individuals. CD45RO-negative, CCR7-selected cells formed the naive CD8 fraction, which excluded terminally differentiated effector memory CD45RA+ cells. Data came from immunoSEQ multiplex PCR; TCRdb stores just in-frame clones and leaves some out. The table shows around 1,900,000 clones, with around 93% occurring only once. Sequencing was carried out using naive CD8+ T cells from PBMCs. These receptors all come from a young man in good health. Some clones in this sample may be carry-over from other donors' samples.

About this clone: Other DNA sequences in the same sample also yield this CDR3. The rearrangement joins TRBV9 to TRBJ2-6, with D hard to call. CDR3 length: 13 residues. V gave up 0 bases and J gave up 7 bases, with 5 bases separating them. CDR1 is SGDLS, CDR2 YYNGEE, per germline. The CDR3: CASSVAGANVLTF. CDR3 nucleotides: TGTGCCAGCAGCGTAGCAGGAGCCAACGTCCTGACTTTC.

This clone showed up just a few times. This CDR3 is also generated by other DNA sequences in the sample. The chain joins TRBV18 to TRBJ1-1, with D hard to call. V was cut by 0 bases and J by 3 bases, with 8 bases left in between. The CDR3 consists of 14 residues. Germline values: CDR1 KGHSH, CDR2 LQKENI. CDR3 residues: CASSPPWGDTEAFF. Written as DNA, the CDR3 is TGTGCCAGCTCACCACCGTGGGGTGACACTGAAGCTTTCTTT.

CDR3 nucleotides: TGTGCCAGCAGCTTAGCCTATGTCATGGGACATGGCTACACCTTC. Protein product: CASSLAYVMGHGYTF. The chain carries TRBV7-9 and TRBJ1-2, with D perhaps TRBD1 (5 bases). V was clipped by 0 bases and J by 6 bases, with 14 bases between them. Germline lookup yields CDR1 SEHNR and CDR2 FQNEAQ (reference sequence). This CDR3 is 15 amino acids long.

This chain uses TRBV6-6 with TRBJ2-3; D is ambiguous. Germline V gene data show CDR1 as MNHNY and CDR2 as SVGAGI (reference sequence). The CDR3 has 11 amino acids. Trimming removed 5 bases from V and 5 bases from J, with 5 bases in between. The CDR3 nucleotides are TGTGCCAGCAGTACCCAAGATACGCAGTATTTT. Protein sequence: CASSTQDTQYF.

CDR3 in amino acids: CASSARDRGMYEQYF. CDR3 in DNA: TGTGCCAGCAGCGCCCGGGACAGGGGGATGTACGAGCAGTACTTC. This rearrangement joins TRBV9 to TRBJ2-7; TRBD1 matches 11 bases. V trimming: 3 bases; J trimming: 4 bases; junction bases outside the gene matches: 6. Germline V gives CDR1 SGDLS, CDR2 YYNGEE. The CDR3 spans 15 residues.

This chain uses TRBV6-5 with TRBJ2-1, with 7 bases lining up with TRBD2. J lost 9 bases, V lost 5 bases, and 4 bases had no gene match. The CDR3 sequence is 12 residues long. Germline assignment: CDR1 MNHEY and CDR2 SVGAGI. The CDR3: CASSQRTSEQFF. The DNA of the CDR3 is TGTGCCAGCAGTCAAAGGACTAGTGAGCAGTTCTTC.

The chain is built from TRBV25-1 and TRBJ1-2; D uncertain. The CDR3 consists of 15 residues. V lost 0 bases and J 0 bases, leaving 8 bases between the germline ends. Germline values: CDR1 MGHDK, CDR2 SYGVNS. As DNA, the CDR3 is TGTGCCAGCAGTGAATACCCAGCCTCTAACTATGGCTACACCTTC. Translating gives CASSEYPASNYGYTF.

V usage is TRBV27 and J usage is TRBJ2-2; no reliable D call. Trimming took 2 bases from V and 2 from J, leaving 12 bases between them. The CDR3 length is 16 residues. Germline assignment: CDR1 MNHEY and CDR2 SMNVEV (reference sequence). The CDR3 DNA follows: TGTGCCAGCAGTTTAGTTTCGGCTATTAACACCGGGGAGCTGTTTTTT. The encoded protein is CASSLVSAINTGELFF.

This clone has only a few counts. CDR3 region: CSVEGGELNTEAFF. In DNA, the CDR3 is TGCAGCGTTGAGGGTGGGGAGTTGAACACTGAAGCTTTCTTT. The chain couples TRBV29-1 to TRBJ1-1; D not resolved. Germline V gene data show CDR1 as SQVTM and CDR2 as ANQGSEA. V was clipped by 3 bases and J by 0 bases, with 11 bases between them. This CDR3 spans 14 amino acids.

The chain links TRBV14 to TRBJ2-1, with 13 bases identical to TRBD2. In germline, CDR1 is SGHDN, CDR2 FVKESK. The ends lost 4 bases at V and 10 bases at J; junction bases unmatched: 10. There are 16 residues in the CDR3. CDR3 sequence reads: CASSPTTSGRAREQFF. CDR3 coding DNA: TGTGCCAGCAGCCCCACAACTAGCGGGAGGGCCCGGGAGCAGTTCTTC.

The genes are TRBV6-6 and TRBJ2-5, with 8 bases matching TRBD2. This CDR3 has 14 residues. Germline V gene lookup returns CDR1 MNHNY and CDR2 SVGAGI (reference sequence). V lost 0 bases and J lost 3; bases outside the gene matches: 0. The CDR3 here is CASSYSLAEETQYF. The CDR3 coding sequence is TGTGCCAGCAGTTACTCACTAGCGGAAGAGACCCAGTACTTC.

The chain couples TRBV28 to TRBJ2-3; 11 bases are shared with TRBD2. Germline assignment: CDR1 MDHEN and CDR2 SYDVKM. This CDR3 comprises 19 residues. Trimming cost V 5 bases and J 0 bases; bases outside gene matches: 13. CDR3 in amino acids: CASSQPGLAENFSTDTQYF. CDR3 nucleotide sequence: TGTGCCAGCAGTCAACCGGGACTAGCGGAGAACTTTAGCACAGATACGCAGTATTTT. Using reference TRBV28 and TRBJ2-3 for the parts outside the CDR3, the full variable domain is DVKVTQSSRYLVKRTGEKVFLECVQDMDHENMFWYRQDPGLGLRLIYFSYDVKMKEKGDIPEGYSVSREKKERFSLILESASTNQTSMYLCASSQPGLAENFSTDTQYFGPGTRLTVL.

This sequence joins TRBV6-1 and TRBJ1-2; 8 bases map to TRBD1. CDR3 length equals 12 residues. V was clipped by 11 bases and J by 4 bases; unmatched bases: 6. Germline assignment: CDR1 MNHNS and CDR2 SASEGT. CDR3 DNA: TGTGCCGGACAACAGGGGGTCTATGGCTACACCTTC. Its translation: CAGQQGVYGYTF.

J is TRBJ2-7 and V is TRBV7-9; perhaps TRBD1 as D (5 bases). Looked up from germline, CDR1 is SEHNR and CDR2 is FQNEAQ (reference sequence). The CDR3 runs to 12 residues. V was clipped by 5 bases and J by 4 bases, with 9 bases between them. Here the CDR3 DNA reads TGTGCCAGCAGCGTCAGGGATTACGAGCAGTACTTC. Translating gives CASSVRDYEQYF.

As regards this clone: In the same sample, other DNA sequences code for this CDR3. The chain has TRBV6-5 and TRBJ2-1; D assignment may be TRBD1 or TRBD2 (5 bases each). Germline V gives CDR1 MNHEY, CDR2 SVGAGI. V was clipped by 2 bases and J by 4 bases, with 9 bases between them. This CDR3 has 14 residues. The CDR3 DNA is TGTGCCAGCAGTTACGGGGGAGAGTACAATGAGCAGTTCTTC. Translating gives CASSYGGEYNEQFF.

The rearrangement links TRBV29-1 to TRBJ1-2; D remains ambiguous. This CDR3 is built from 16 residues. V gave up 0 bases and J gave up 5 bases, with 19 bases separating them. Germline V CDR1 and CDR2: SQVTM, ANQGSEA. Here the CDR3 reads CSVEDEVPFSPYGYTF. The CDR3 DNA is TGCAGCGTTGAAGATGAGGTGCCCTTCTCCCCATATGGCTACACCTTC.

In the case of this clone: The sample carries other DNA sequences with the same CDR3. The CDR3 loop is CASSAGTPYEQYF. The CDR3 nucleotides are TGTGCCAGCAGCGCTGGGACTCCCTACGAGCAGTACTTC. The chain recombines TRBV9 with TRBJ2-7; TRBD2 might be the D (6 bases). The V gene's germline CDR1 is SGDLS and CDR2 YYNGEE. Trimming pared 3 bases from V and 2 bases from J, leaving 9 bases between. The CDR3 contains 13 residues.

The CDR3 protein is CASSFMTGATEAFF. CDR3 coding DNA: TGTGCCAGCAGCTTTATGACAGGGGCCACTGAAGCTTTCTTT. The chain uses TRBV5-6 and TRBJ1-1, with 8 bases aligning to TRBD1. The V and J ends lost 2 bases and 4 bases, in that order; junction bases with no gene match: 4. The germline CDR1 and CDR2 sequences are SGHDT and YYEEEE. This CDR3 contains 14 residues.

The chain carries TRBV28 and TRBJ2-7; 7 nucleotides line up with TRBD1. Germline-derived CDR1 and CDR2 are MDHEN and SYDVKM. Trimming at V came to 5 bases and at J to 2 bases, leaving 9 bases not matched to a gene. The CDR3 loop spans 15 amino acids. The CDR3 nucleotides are TGTGCCAGCAGTGACCCTGGGACAGTTCCCTACGAGCAGTACTTC. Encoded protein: CASSDPGTVPYEQYF.

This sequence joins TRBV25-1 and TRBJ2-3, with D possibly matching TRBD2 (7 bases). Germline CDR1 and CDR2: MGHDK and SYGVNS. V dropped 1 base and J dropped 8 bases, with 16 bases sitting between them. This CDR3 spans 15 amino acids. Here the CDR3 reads CASSESFSGGGTQYF. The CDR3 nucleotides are TGTGCCAGCAGTGAATCGTTCTCGGGGGGCGGTACGCAGTATTTT.

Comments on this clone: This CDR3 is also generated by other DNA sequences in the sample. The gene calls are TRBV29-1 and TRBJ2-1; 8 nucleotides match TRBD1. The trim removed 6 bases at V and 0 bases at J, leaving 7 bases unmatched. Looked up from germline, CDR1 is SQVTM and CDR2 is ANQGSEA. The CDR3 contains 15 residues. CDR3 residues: CSVERTGSSYNEQFF. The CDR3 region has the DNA TGCAGCGTAGAACGGACAGGGAGCTCCTACAATGAGCAGTTCTTC.

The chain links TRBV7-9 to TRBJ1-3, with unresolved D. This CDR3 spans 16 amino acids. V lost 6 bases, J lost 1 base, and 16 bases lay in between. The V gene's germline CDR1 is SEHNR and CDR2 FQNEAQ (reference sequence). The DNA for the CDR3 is TGTGCCAGCAGTCTCCGAGAAGGTCCTTCTGGAAACACCATATATTTT. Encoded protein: CASSLREGPSGNTIYF.

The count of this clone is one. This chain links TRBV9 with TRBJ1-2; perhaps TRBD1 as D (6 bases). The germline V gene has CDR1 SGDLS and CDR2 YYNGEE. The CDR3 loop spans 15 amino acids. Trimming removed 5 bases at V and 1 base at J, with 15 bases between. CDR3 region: CASRGWDTDNYGYTF. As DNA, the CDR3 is TGTGCCAGCAGGGGATGGGACACCGATAACTATGGCTACACCTTC.

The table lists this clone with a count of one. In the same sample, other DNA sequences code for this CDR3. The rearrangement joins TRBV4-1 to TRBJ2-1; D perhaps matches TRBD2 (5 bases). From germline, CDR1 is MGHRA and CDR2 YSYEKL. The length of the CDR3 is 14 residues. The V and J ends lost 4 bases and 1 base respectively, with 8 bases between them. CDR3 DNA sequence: TGCGCCAGCAGCCCCCGGGGTTCCTACAATGAGCAGTTCTTC. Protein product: CASSPRGSYNEQFF.

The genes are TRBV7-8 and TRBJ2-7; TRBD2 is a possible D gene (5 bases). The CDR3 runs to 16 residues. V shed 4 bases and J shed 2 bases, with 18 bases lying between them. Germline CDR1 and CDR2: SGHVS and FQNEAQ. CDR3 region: CASSSLRTGEAYEQYF. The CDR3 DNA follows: TGTGCCAGCAGCTCACTTCGGACCGGGGAAGCCTACGAGCAGTACTTC. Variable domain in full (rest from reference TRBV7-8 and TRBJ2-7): GAGVSQSPRYKVAKRGQDVALRCDPISGHVSLFWYQQALGQGPEFLTYFQNEAQLDKSGLPSDRFFAERPEGSVSTLKIQRTQQEDSAVYLCASSSLRTGEAYEQYFGPGTRLTVT.

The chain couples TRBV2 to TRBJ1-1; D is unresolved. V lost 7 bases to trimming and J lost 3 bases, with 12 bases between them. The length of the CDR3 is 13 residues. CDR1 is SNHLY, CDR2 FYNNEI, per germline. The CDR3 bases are TGTGCCAGCAAAGCGGGGAGGGACACTGAAGCTTTCTTT. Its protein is CASKAGRDTEAFF.

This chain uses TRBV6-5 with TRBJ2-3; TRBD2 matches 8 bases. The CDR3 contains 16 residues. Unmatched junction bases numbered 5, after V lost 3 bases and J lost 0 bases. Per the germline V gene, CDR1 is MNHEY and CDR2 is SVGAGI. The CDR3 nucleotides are TGTGCCAGCAGTTATGGGATAGCGGGAAGCACAGATACGCAGTATTTT. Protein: CASSYGIAGSTDTQYF.

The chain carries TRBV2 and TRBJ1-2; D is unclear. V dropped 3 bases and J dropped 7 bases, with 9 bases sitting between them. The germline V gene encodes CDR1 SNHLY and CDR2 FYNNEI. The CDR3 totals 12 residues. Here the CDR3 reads CASSDTEPGYTF. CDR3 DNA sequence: TGTGCCAGCAGTGATACGGAGCCTGGCTACACCTTC.